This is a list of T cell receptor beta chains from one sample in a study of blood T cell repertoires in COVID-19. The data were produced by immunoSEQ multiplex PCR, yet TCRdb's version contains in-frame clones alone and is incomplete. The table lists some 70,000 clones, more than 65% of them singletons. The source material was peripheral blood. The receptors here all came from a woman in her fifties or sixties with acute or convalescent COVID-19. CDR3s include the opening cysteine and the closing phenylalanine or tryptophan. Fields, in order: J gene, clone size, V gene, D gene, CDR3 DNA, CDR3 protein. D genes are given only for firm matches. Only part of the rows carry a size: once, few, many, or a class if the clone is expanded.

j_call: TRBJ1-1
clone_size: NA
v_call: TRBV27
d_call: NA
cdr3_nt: TGTGCCAGCAGTTTTGACAGTCTGAACACTGAAGCTTTCTTT
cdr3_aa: CASSFDSLNTEAFF

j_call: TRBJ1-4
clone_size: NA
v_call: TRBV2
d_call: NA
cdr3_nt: TGTGCCAGCAGTGGAGAGAAAAATGAAAAACTGTTTTTT
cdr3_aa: CASSGEKNEKLFF

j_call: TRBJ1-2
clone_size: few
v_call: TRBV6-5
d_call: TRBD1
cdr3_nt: TGTGCCAGCAGTTACTCCGGGACAGGGGGCTATGGCTACACCTTC
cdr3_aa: CASSYSGTGGYGYTF

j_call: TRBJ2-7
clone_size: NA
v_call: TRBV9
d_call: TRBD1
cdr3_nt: TGTGCCAGCAGCCCCGGACAGGGTTACGAGCAGTACTTC
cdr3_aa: CASSPGQGYEQYF

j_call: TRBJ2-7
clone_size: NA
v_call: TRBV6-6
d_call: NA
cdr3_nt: TGTGCCAGCAGCCTCACTGGGGCAAGCCCTAAGGAGCAGTACTTC
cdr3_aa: CASSLTGASPKEQYF

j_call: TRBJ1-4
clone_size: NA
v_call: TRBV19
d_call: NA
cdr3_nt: TGTGCCAGTAGTGATCAGGCCGGGTCAGGGGAAAAACTGTTTTTT
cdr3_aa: CASSDQAGSGEKLFF

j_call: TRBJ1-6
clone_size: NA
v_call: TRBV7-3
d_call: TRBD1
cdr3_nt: TGTGCCAGCAGCGCGACAGGGGGTAATAATTCACCCCTCCACTTT
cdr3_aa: CASSATGGNNSPLHF

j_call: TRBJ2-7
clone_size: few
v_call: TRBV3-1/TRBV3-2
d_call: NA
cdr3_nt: TGTGCCAGCAGCCAAGTTGGTGCAGGTAGTAACGAGCAGTACTTC
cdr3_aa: CASSQVGAGSNEQYF

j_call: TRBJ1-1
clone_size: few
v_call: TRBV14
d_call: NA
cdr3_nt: TGTGCCAGCAGCCAAGCTCGGGGGGGAAAAGCTTTCTTT
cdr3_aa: CASSQARGGKAFF

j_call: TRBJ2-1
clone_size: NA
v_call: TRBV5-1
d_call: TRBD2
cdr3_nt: TGCGCCAGCAGCTTACAAACTAGCGGGGGTTCCTACAATGAGCAGTTCTTC
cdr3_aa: CASSLQTSGGSYNEQFF

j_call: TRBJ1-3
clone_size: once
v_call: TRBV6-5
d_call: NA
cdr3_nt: TGTGCCAGCAGCAGCGGCCTGGGCTCTGGAAACACCATATATTTT
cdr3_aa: CASSSGLGSGNTIYF

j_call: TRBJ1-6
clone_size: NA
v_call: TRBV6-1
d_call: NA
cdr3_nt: TGTGCCAGCAGTGAAGCGCGAAGGGAGAATTCACCCCTCCACTTT
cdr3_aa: CASSEARRENSPLHF

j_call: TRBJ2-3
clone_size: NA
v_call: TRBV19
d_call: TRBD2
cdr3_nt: TGTGCCAGTAGTAGGTCCAGCGGGGTTGGAGATACGCAGTATTTT
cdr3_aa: CASSRSSGVGDTQYF

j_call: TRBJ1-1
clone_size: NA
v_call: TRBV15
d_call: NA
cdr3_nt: TGTGCCACCAGCAGAGATTCGTCCAGGGTCACTGAAGCTTTCTTT
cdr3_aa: CATSRDSSRVTEAFF

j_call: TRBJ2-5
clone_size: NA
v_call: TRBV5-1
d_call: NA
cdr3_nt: TGCGCCAGCAGCTTGAGTTTAGGTAGCGGCCAAGAGACCCAGTACTTC
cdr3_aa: CASSLSLGSGQETQYF

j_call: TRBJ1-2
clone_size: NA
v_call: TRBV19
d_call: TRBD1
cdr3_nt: TGTGCCAGTAGTGCCGCCGGGACAGGGTTCTATGGCTACACCTTC
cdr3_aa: CASSAAGTGFYGYTF

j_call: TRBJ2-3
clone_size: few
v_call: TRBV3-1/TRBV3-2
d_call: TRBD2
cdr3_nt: TGTGCCAGCAGACTCCTAGCGGGGGGCCCAGATACGCAGTATTTT
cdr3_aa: CASRLLAGGPDTQYF

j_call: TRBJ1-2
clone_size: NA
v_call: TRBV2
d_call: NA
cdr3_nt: TGTGCCAGCAGTGAAGCGAGGAACTATGGCTACACCTTC
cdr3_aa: CASSEARNYGYTF

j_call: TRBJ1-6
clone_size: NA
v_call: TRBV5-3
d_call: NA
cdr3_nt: TGTGCCAGAAGTCCTGCGGGGGACAATAATTCACCCCTCCACTTT
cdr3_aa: CARSPAGDNNSPLHF

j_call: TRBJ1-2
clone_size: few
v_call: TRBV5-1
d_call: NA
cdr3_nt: TGCGCCAGCCACGACGGGAACTATGGCTACACCTTC
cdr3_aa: CASHDGNYGYTF

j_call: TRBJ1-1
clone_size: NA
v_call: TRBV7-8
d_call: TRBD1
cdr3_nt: TGTGCCAGTATCGGACAGGATTACAACACTGAAGCTTTCTTT
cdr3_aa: CASIGQDYNTEAFF

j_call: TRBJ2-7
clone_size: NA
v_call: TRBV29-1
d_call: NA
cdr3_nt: TGCAGCGTTGAGTTCCCGGGGGACGAGCAGTACTTC
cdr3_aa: CSVEFPGDEQYF

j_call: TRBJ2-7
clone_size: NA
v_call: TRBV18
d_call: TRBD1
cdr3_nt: TGTGCCAGCTCACCTCTAGGACAGGGGGCCTACGAGCAGTACTTC
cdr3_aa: CASSPLGQGAYEQYF

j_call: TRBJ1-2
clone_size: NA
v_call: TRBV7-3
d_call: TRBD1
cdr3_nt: TGTGCCAGCAGCCGGTCGGGGACAGGTGATTATGGCTACACCTTC
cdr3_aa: CASSRSGTGDYGYTF

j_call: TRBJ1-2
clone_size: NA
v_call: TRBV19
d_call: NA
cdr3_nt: TGTGCCAGTAGTATAGATAGAGAGACAGTCTATGGCTACACCTTC
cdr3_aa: CASSIDRETVYGYTF

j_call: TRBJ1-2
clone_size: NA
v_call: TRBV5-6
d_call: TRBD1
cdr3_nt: TGTGCCAGCAGCCCTGGACAGGGAAGCTATGGCTACACCTTC
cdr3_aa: CASSPGQGSYGYTF